This TCR beta chain originates from a study of blood T cells in healthy people across ages (dated by TCRdb to the mid-2010s). A note on the overall study: In model experiments, template switching captured roughly one uniquely barcoded TCR beta cDNA molecule for every two T cells. Using deep sequencing normalized with unique cDNA molecular identifiers, the study measured how TCR beta repertoire diversity changes with age. For two donors (one aged 18 to 30 and one aged 80 or older), the study analyzed two additional independent replicas of 1 million unique cDNA reads from the same blood draw. To avoid experimental bias, donors of different ages were randomly spread across the sequencing lanes. Donors were grouped into four age groups: young (average roughly 17 years), middle-aged (around 39), aged (around 60) and long-lived (around 82).

The library was built by means of 5' RACE. Sequencing was performed on an Illumina HiSeq 2500. A second 7 to 11 cycle PCR used a sample-barcoded 5' primer and a J-beta primer mix. A template-switch 5' adaptor carrying 12 random nucleotides introduced a unique molecular identifier onto each TCR beta cDNA molecule. Each sample yielded at least 2.5 million CDR3-containing paired-end reads. First-strand cDNA synthesis was performed from all RNA using the Mint cDNA synthesis kit, with priming by a TRBC-specific oligonucleotide. Following uracil-DNA glycosylase treatment, all cDNA underwent a first 18-cycle PCR with the universal primers M1SS and BC2_uni_R. For the original study's pipeline: For normalization, 1 million high-quality reads were randomly selected from each sample, with every read carrying a distinct molecular identifier. Instead of being binned into consensus sequences, reads with shared molecular identifiers were discarded. CDR3 identification, clonotype clustering and error correction used MiTCR with a Q25 quality threshold and the strictest error-elimination algorithm. Lower-bound total TCR beta diversity was estimated with a nonparametric unseen species model using Euler transformation. The raw public reads went through TCRdb reprocessing: fastp at Q25, MiXCR clone calling, in-frame beta chains kept. Under each unique CDR3 protein, matching rows form one entry showing the most common genes and DNA. These V and J calls rely on TCRdb rather than the paper's analysis. This sample holds 700,000 or so distinct CDR3 sequences; 22% were observed only once. Less than 25% of the sample lies in the top ten.

The roughly 39 donors, aged 6 to 90 years, were systemically healthy Caucasian individuals from Russia. Each donor gave approximately 9.3 milliliters of peripheral blood, collected into EDTA-treated Vacutainer tubes. PBMCs were isolated by Ficoll-Paque density-gradient centrifugation, with at least 6 million obtained per sample. Total RNA, at least 6 micrograms per sample, was extracted from PBMCs with Trizol reagent. For every donor, an aliquot of PBMCs went through flow cytometry to measure the percentages of naive CD45RAhigh/CD27high T cells. The investigation overall reported the following: Conclusive comparison of naive and antigen-experienced compartments was prevented by the profiling of bulk unsorted PBMCs. There was a strong correlation between observed TCR beta diversity and the percentage of naive T cells measured by flow cytometry. As age increased, observed TCR beta diversity per million T cells dropped in a roughly linear way, and a significant reduction was already evident by age 40. The long-lived group showed more naive CD4+ T cells, fewer expanded clones and increased TCR diversity than the aged group, suggesting age selection. The CMV infection status of donors was not known, potentially confounding age-related changes in expanded clonotypes. Estimates of total diversity based on one million sequenced T cells were regarded as lower bounds and as underestimates.

For this clonotype: The clone's antigen remains unknown. One base away there is no much larger clone; base qualities are not given.

This clonotype originated in an older man in good health. The sample comprised blood.

The nucleotides are TGTGCCAGCAGCTGGGTGTCGACACGGCTCCTCTATGGCTACACCTTC. Its translation is CASSWVSTRLLYGYTF. The sequence joins TRBV12-3 or TRBV12-4 to TRBJ1-2; too little of a D gene remains to name it. The junction shows trimming of 6 bases on V and 4 bases on J, plus 21 bases between the germline ends. The CDR3 spans 16 residues, from the cysteine through the phenylalanine. Only CDR3 DNA is held: 48 bases, read in frame from base 1.